This T cell receptor beta chain was sequenced in a study of T-cell reconstitution after alpha-beta-depleted transplantation in children. Points from the study as a whole: Roughly two months post-transplant, alpha-beta T cells reportedly originated from several hundred graft clones that had expanded. From surviving recipient T cells and thymic progenitors came the high day-60 TCRbeta diversity observed in some patients. From newly produced T cells came most of the T-cell counts and diversity one year after transplant.

About this clonotype: Its antigen remains unidentified.

Researchers prepared the TCRbeta library using unique molecular identifiers, the study reports. Each CDR3 protein gets one entry after TCRdb re-called the PCR reads with MiXCR. This table holds about 200,000 distinct CDR3 sequences, 5.5% to 7% found once. This CDR3 has 17 amino acids. The germline CDR1 and CDR2 sequences are DFQATT and SNEGSKA (reference sequence). The ends were cut back, 5 bases at V and 2 bases at J, with 22 bases in the middle. The V and J genes are TRBV20-1 and TRBJ1-5, with D perhaps matching TRBD1 (5 bases). This TCR was sampled from a girl under two years old with combined immunodeficiency, due to receive a stem cell transplant. Sequences were derived from PBMCs, sampled before TCRalphabeta/CD19-depleted stem cell transplant. CDR3 in DNA: TGCAGTGCTGGGGGGGGTTTTTGGAGGCGACGCAATCAGCCCCAGCATTTT. Translation: CSAGGGFWRRRNQPQHF.